Each of the 5 T cell receptor beta chains below was sequenced from the same sample in a study of cytomegalovirus exposure and HLA in healthy donors. PCR involved 60 Vbeta and 13 Jbeta primers. Clones were read by immunoSEQ multiplex PCR, and TCRdb kept only the in-frame ones, dropping some. The table lists 200,000 to 250,000 clones, roughly 83% of them singletons, with 1.2% to 1.5% in the top ten. Sequencing was done on a sample of PBMCs. The receptors shown here come from a girl aged 5 to 17 in good health and CMV-seronegative.

This sequence joins TRBV6-4 and TRBJ2-3; TRBD2 is a possible D gene (6 bases). There are 16 residues in the CDR3. Trimming took 0 bases from V and 0 from J, leaving 10 bases between them. Germline CDR1 reads MRHNA; CDR2 reads SNTAGT. DNA of the CDR3: TGTGCCAGCAGTGACTCAGCGGGTTCTAGCACAGATACGCAGTATTTT. Amino acid sequence: CASSDSAGSSTDTQYF.

This sequence joins TRBV11-2 and TRBJ2-7; D call uncertain. Germline values: CDR1 SGHAT, CDR2 FQNNGV. The CDR3 is made up of 11 amino acids. V shed 4 bases and J shed 6 bases, with 7 bases lying between them. The CDR3 DNA is TGTGCCAGCAGCTCGCTGGCCGAGCAGTACTTC. Its translation: CASSSLAEQYF.

V usage is TRBV6-5 and J usage is TRBJ2-1; 7 nucleotides line up with TRBD1. CDR1 MNHEY and CDR2 SVGAGI come from the germline V gene. The CDR3 runs 14 residues. V lost 7 bases, J lost 5 bases, and 8 bases stayed unmatched. The CDR3 region has the DNA TGTGCCAGCATAGCATCGACAGGGCACAATGAGCAGTTCTTC. Translated, it gives CASIASTGHNEQFF.

The chain is built from TRBV5-1 and TRBJ1-3; D might be TRBD1 (5 bases). V was trimmed by 0 bases and J by 2 bases, leaving 15 bases between them. This CDR3 has 17 residues. Germline CDR1 SGHRS, CDR2 YFSETQ. The CDR3 region is CASSLGQTPYTGNTIYF. CDR3 DNA: TGCGCCAGCAGCTTGGGACAGACACCTTACACTGGAAACACCATATATTTT.

This clone was seen only once. The V gene is TRBV7-2, the J gene TRBJ2-7, with TRBD2 matching over 11 bases. The CDR3 is 17 amino acids. Trimming removed 2 bases from V and 0 bases from J; junction bases left unmatched: 6. Germline CDR1 and CDR2: SGHTA and FQGNSA. For the CDR3, the DNA is TGTGCCAGCAGCTTACACCTAGCGGGAGGCCCCTCCTACGAGCAGTACTTC. As protein: CASSLHLAGGPSYEQYF.